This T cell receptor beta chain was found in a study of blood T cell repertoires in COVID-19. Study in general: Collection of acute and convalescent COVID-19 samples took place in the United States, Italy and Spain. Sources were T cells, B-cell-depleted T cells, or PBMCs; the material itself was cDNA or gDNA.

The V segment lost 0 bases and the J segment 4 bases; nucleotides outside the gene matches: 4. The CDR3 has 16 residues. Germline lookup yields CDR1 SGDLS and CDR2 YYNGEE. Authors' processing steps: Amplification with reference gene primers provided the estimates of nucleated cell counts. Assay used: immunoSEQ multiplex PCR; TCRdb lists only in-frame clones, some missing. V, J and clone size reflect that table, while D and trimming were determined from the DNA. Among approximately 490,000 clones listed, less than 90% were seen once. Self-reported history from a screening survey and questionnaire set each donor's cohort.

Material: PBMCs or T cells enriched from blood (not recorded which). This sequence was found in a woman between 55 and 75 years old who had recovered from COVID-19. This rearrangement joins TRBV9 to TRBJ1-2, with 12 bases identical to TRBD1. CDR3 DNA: TGTGCCAGCAGCGTAGAGGGACAGGGGGCGGGCTATGGCTACACCTTC. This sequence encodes CASSVEGQGAGYGYTF.